This TCR beta chain was recorded in a study of CXCR3-negative and CXCR3-positive naive CD8 T cells. This CDR3 contains 16 residues. CDR1 is SGHVS, CDR2 FNYEAQ, per germline. To note about this clonotype: Its antigen is not identified.

Study-level results: Partial loss of CXCR3 expression followed cryopreservation; most assays used fresh PBMCs. The study inferred TCR strength from TRB CDR3 properties and found comparable surface CD5 between naive subsets.

UMI-labeled 5' RACE TRB cDNA libraries were prepared from the cells. TCRdb reanalyzed the 5' RACE reads and collapses them to one entry per CDR3 protein, without DNA. This table lists tens of thousands of distinct CDR3 sequences. This chain joins TRBV7-6 and TRBJ2-2. The sequenced sample consisted of naive CXCR3- CD8+ T cells from blood. Subset defined: CD45RO-CCR7+CD27+CD95- naive CD8+ T cells lacking CXCR3 (TNR3-). The receptor was isolated from a human donor in good health. Some clones in this sample may be carry-over from other donors' samples. CDR3 in amino acids: CASSLYTSSNTGELFF.